The T cell receptor beta chain described here comes from a study of regulatory T cells in long-lasting Graves disease. Points from the study as a whole: TRBV28, TRBJ1-2 and TRBJ2-5 were segments that persistent disease favored.

Sample time point: persistent/refractory GD, antithyroid drugs over 5 years with positive TRAb. From PBMCs, RNA was extracted and then used to make the TCR library. The patients were enrolled through endocrinology in Xi'an, China. Arm-PCR of CDR3 regions and iRepertoire HTBI primers were used to build TCR beta libraries. TCRdb re-called the multiplex PCR reads with MiXCR, one entry per CDR3 protein. The sample yields about 310,000 distinct CDR3 sequences, around a fifth seen once. In regard to this clonotype: The antigen remains unidentified.

Trimming took 5 bases from V and 3 from J; bases not matched to a gene: 12. Germline V CDR1 and CDR2: SGHVS, FQNEAQ. The CDR3 is 19 amino acids. Sample: peripheral blood mononuclear cells (PBMCs), taken when the disease was refractory, from a patient treated with antithyroid drugs. V gene TRBV7-8 combines with J gene TRBJ2-1, with TRBD2 identical over 14 bases. This TCR came from a female donor with Graves disease. CDR3 loop: CASSPRLAGGKSNYNEQFF. The CDR3, as DNA: TGTGCCAGCAGCCCCCGACTAGCGGGAGGGAAAAGTAACTACAATGAGCAGTTCTTC.